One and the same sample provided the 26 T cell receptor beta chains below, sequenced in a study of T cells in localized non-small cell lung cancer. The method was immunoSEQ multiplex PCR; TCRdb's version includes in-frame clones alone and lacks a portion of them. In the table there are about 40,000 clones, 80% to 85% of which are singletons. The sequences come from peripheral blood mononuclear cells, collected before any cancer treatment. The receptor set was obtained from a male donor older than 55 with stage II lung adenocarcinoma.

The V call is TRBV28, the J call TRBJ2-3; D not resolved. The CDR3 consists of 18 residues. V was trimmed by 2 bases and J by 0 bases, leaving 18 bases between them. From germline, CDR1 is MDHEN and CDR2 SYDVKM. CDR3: CASSLRGSVRYSTDTQYF. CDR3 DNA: TGTGCCAGCAGTTTACGTGGGTCCGTTCGGTATAGCACAGATACGCAGTATTTT.

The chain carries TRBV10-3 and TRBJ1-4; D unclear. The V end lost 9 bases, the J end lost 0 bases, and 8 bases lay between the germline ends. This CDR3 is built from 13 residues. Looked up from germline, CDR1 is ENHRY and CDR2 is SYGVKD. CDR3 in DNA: TGTGCCATTCGGTCTCCAACTAATGAAAAACTGTTTTTT. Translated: CAIRSPTNEKLFF.

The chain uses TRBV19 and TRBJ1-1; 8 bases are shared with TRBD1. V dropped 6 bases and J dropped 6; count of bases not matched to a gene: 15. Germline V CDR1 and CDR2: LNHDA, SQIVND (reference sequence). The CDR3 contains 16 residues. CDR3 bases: TGTGCCAGTAGCCCGGGACAGGCGATAAAAGGGGCTGAAGCTTTCTTT. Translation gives CASSPGQAIKGAEAFF.

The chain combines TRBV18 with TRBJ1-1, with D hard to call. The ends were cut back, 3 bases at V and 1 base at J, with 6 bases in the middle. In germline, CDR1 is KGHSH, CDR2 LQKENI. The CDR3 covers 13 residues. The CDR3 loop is CASSPAENTEAFF. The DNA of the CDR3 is TGTGCCAGCTCACCTGCAGAGAACACTGAAGCTTTCTTT.

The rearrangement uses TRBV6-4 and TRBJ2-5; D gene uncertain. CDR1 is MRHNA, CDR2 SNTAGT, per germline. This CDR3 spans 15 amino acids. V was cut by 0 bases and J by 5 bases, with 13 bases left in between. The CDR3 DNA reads TGTGCCAGCAGTGACTCGAAAGACTTGAGGGAGACCCAGTACTTC. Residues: CASSDSKDLRETQYF.

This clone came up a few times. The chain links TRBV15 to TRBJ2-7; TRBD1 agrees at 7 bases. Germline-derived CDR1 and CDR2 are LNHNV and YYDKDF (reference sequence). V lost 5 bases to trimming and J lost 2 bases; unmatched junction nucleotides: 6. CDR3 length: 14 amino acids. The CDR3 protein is CATSYRGEAYEQYF. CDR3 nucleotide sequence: TGTGCCACCAGCTACAGGGGAGAGGCCTACGAGCAGTACTTC.

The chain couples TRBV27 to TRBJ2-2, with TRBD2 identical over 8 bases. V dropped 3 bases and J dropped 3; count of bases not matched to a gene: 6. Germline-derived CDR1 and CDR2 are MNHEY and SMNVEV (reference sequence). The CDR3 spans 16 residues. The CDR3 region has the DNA TGTGCCAGCAGTTTTACTAGCGGTCTGCACACCGGGGAGCTGTTTTTT. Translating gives CASSFTSGLHTGELFF.

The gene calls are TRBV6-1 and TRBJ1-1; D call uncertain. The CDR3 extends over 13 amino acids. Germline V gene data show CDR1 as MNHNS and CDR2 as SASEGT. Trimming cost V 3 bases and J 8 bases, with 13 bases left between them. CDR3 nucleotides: TGTGCCAGCAGTGACCTTTTGGGCCAAGAAGCTTTCTTT. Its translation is CASSDLLGQEAFF.

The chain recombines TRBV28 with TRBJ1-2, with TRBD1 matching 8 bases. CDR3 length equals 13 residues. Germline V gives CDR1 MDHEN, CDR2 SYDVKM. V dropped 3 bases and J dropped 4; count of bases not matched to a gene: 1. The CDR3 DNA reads TGTGCCAGCAGTTTCGACAGGGGCTATGGCTACACCTTC. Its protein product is CASSFDRGYGYTF.

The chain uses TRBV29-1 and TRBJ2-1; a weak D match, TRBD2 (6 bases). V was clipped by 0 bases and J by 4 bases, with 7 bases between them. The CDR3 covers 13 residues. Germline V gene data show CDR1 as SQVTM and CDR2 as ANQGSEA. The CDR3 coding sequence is TGCAGCGTTGAAGAGGGGGGATACAATGAGCAGTTCTTC. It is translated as CSVEEGGYNEQFF.

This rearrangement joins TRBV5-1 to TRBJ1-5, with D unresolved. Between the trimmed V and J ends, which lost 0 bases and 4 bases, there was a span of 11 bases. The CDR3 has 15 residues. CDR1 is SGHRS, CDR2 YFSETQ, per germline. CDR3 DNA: TGCGCCAGCAGCTTGGACGACAATTCTAATCAGCCCCAGCATTTT. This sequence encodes CASSLDDNSNQPQHF.

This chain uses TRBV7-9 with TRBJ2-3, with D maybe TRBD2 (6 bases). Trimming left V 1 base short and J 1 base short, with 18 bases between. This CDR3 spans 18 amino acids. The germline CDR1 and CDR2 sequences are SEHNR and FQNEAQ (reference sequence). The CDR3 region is CASSLDPGRAGRTDTQYF. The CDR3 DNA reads TGTGCCAGCAGCTTAGATCCGGGGCGAGCGGGCCGCACAGATACGCAGTATTTT.

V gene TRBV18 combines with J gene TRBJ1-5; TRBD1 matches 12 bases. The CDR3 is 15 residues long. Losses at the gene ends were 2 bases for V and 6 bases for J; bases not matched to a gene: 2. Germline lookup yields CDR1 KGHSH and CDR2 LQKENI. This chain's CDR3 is CASSPGTGGGQPQHF. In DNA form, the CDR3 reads TGTGCCAGCTCACCAGGGACAGGGGGCGGTCAGCCCCAGCATTTT.

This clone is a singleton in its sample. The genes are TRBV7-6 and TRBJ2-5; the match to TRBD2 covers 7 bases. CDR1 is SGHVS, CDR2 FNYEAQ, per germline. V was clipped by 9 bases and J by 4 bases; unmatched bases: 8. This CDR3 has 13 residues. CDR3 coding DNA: TGTGCCAGTGTCCGGTGGGAGGGAGAGACCCAGTACTTC. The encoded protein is CASVRWEGETQYF.

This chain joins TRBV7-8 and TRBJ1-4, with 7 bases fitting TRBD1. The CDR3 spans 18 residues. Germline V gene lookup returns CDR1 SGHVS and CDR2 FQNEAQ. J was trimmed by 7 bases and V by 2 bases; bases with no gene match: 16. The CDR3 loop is CASSLKARDDRVGEKLFF. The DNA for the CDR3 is TGTGCCAGCAGCTTAAAGGCCCGTGATGACAGGGTTGGTGAAAAACTGTTTTTT.

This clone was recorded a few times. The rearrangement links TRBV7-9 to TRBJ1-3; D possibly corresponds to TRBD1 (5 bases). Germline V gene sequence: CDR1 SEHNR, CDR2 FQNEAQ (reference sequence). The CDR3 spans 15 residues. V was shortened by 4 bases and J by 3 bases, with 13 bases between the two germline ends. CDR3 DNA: TGTGCCAGCAGCTCTGGGGCGGAGGGTGGAAACACCATATATTTT. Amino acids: CASSSGAEGGNTIYF.

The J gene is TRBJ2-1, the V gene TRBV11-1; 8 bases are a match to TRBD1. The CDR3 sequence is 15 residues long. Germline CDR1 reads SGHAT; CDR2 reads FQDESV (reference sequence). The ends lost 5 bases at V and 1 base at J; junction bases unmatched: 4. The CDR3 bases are TGTGCCAGCAGCGACCGGGACAGGTCCTACAATGAGCAGTTCTTC. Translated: CASSDRDRSYNEQFF.

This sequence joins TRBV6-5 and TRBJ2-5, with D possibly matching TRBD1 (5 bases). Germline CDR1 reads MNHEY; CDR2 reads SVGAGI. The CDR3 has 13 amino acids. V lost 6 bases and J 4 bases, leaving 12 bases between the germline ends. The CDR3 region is CASRPGKGETQYF. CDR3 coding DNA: TGTGCCAGCAGACCAGGGAAGGGAGAGACCCAGTACTTC.

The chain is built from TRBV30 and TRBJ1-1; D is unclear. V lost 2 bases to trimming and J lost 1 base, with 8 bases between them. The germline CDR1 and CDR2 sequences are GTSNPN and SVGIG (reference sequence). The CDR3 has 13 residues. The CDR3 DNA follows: TGTGCCTGGAGTTCCGATCCGAACACTGAAGCTTTCTTT. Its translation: CAWSSDPNTEAFF. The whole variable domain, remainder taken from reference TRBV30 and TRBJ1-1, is SQTIHQWPATLVQPVGSPLSLECTVEGTSNPNLYWYRQAAGRGLQLLFYSVGIGQISSEVPQNLSASRPQDRQFILSSKKLLLSDSGFYLCAWSSDPNTEAFFGQGTRLTVV.

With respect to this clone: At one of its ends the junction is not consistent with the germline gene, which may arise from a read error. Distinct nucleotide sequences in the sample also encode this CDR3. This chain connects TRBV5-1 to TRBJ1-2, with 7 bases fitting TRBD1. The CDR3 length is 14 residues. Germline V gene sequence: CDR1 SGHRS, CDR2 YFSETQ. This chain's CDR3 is CASSLQGGDYGYTF. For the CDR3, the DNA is TGCGCCAGCAGCTTGCAAGGGGGCGACTATGGTTACACCTTC.

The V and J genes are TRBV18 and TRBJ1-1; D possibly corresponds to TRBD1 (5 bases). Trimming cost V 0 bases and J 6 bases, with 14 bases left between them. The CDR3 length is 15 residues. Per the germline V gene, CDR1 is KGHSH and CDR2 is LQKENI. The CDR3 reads CASSPPGSQQAEAFF. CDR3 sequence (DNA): TGTGCCAGCTCACCACCGGGTTCTCAACAGGCTGAAGCTTTCTTT.

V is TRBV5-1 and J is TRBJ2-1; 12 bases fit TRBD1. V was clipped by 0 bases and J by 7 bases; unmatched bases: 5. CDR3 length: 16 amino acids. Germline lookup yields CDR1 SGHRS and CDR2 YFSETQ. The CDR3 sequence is CASSLGGTGGPNEQFF. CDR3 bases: TGCGCCAGCAGCTTGGGCGGGACAGGGGGCCCAAATGAGCAGTTCTTC.

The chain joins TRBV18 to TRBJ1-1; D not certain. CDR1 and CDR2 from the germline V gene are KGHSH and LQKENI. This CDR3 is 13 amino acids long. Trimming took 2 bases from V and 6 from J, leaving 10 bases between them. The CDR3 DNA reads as TGTGCCAGCTCACCAACCTTTATGGCTGAAGCTTTCTTT. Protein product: CASSPTFMAEAFF.

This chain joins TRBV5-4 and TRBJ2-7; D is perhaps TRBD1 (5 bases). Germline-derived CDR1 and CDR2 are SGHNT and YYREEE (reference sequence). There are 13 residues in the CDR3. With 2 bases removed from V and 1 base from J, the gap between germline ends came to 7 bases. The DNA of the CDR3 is TGTGCCAGCAGCTTCAAGGGGTCCTACGAGCAGTACTTC. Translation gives CASSFKGSYEQYF.

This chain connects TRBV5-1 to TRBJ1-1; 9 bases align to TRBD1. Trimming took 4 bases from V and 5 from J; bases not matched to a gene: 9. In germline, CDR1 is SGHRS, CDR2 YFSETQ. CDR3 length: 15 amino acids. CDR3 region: CASSPWTGASTEAFF. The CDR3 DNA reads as TGCGCCAGCAGCCCCTGGACAGGGGCGAGTACTGAAGCTTTCTTT.

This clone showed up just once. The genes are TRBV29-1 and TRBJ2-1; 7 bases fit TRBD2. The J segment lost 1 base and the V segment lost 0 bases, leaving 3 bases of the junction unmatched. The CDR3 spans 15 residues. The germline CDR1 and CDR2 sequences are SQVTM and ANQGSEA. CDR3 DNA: TGCAGCGTTGAAGATCCGGGGGGATCCTACAATGAGCAGTTCTTC. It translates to CSVEDPGGSYNEQFF.